This passage covers 24 T cell receptor beta chains from one sample sequenced in a study of shared clonotypes between healthy human individuals. The assay was immunoSEQ multiplex PCR, and TCRdb's table has in-frame clones only and misses some. The sample has over 2 million clones, about 95% seen once. Input material: naive CD4+ T cells sorted from blood. Documented subset: CD45RA+ positively selected. These receptors all come from a man between 18 and 29 years old in good health.

The rearrangement uses TRBV28 and TRBJ1-1; D is undetermined. The germline V gene has CDR1 MDHEN and CDR2 SYDVKM. CDR3 length: 12 residues. The V and J ends lost 3 bases and 8 bases respectively, with 10 bases between them. CDR3 region: CASSFEPKEAFF. The CDR3 DNA follows: TGTGCCAGCAGTTTCGAGCCGAAAGAAGCTTTCTTT.

The chain couples TRBV5-8 to TRBJ1-4; 7 bases fit TRBD1. Germline V gives CDR1 SGHTS, CDR2 YDEGEE. The CDR3 spans 13 residues. Unmatched junction bases numbered 7, after V lost 6 bases and J lost 8 bases. The DNA for the CDR3 is TGTGCCAGCACCGGACAGGTTGGGGAAAAACTGTTTTTT. Protein product: CASTGQVGEKLFF.

In DNA form, the CDR3 reads TGTGCCAGCAGCTTAGAAGCGGGGGCCTACGAGCAGTACTTC. Translated: CASSLEAGAYEQYF. The V and J genes are TRBV11-1 and TRBJ2-7; TRBD2 aligns across 8 bases. Germline values: CDR1 SGHAT, CDR2 FQDESV (reference sequence). J gave up 2 bases and V 1 base, and 1 base lay outside the gene matches. This CDR3 contains 14 residues.

This sequence joins TRBV6-6 and TRBJ2-7; TRBD2 is a possible D gene (6 bases). This CDR3 is 15 amino acids long. CDR1 is MNHNY, CDR2 SVGAGI, per germline (reference sequence). The V and J ends lost 7 bases and 2 bases respectively, with 18 bases between them. CDR3 sequence (DNA): TGTGCCAGCACCTACGGCGGGACTCCTCCCTACGAGCAGTACTTC. This gives the protein CASTYGGTPPYEQYF.

CDR3 sequence: CSVAYRGSNTGELFF. Written as DNA, the CDR3 is TGCAGCGTCGCCTATCGGGGGTCGAACACCGGGGAGCTGTTTTTT. The genes are TRBV29-1 and TRBJ2-2, with D maybe TRBD2 (6 bases). In germline, CDR1 is SQVTM, CDR2 ANQGSEA. V gave up 6 bases and J gave up 0 bases, with 14 bases separating them. The CDR3 is 15 residues long.

This clone is a singleton in its sample. The V call is TRBV30, the J call TRBJ1-6, with TRBD1 identical over 11 bases. CDR3 length equals 14 residues. CDR1 and CDR2 (germline): GTSNPN, SVGIG (reference sequence). Losses at the gene ends were 1 base for V and 9 bases for J; bases not matched to a gene: 2. The CDR3 loop reads CAWSGGTGGSPLHF. DNA for the CDR3: TGTGCCTGGAGTGGAGGGACAGGGGGTTCACCCCTCCACTTT.

V and J are TRBV11-1 and TRBJ1-4; no reliable D call. This CDR3 has 13 amino acids. Germline CDR1 is SGHAT and CDR2 is FQDESV (reference sequence). V shed 6 bases and J shed 3 bases, with 8 bases lying between them. The CDR3 protein is CASSRRPNEKLFF. The CDR3 DNA is TGTGCCAGCAGTCGGCGACCTAATGAAAAACTGTTTTTT.

This clone has only one observation. The rearrangement joins TRBV30 to TRBJ2-1; 7 nucleotides match TRBD2. The trim removed 2 bases at V and 4 bases at J, leaving 8 bases unmatched. This CDR3 contains 15 residues. Germline V lookup: CDR1 GTSNPN, CDR2 SVGIG (reference sequence). The CDR3 sequence is CAWSPGLESYNEQFF. The CDR3 coding sequence is TGTGCCTGGAGTCCCGGACTAGAATCTTACAATGAGCAGTTCTTC.

The chain employs TRBV6-5 and TRBJ2-4; 9 nucleotides align to TRBD1. CDR1 and CDR2 (germline): MNHEY, SVGAGI. J gave up 7 bases and V 5 bases, and 9 bases lay outside the gene matches. The CDR3 consists of 15 residues. This chain's CDR3 is CASSHTGGNLNIQYF. CDR3 DNA sequence: TGTGCCAGCAGTCACACAGGGGGCAATTTGAACATTCAGTACTTC.

The chain combines TRBV11-2 with TRBJ2-5; TRBD2 matches 7 bases. With V trimmed by 6 bases and J by 5 bases, 12 bases remained unmatched. Germline values: CDR1 SGHAT, CDR2 FQNNGV. The CDR3 is 15 amino acids. The CDR3 is CASRGLADPLETQYF. The DNA of the CDR3 is TGTGCCAGCAGAGGGCTAGCGGATCCTTTGGAGACCCAGTACTTC. Using reference TRBV11-2 and TRBJ2-5 for the parts outside the CDR3, the full variable domain is EAGVAQSPRYKIIEKRQSVAFWCNPISGHATLYWYQQILGQGPKLLIQFQNNGVVDDSQLPKDRFSAERLKGVDSTLKIQPAKLEDSAVYLCASRGLADPLETQYFGPGTRLLVL.

This chain connects TRBV5-4 to TRBJ1-2; 7 bases are shared with TRBD1. There are 15 residues in the CDR3. The ends lost 4 bases at V and 0 bases at J; junction bases unmatched: 6. Germline loops: CDR1 SGHNT, CDR2 YYREEE (reference sequence). CDR3 sequence (DNA): TGTGCCAGCAGCCTACAGGGGATAGCTAACTATGGCTACACCTTC. It yields the protein CASSLQGIANYGYTF.

This clone is a singleton in its sample. The sample carries other DNA sequences with the same CDR3. This chain uses TRBV6-5 with TRBJ2-1; D ambiguous. The CDR3 is 12 residues long. V dropped 8 bases and J dropped 6 bases, with 11 bases sitting between them. Looked up from germline, CDR1 is MNHEY and CDR2 is SVGAGI. CDR3 sequence reads: CASSRRLNEQFF. CDR3 DNA sequence: TGTGCCAGCTCAAGGCGCCTCAATGAGCAGTTCTTC.

The genes are TRBV19 and TRBJ2-7; D might be TRBD2 (5 bases). The germline V gene encodes CDR1 LNHDA and CDR2 SQIVND (reference sequence). CDR3 size: 14 residues. The ends were cut back, 6 bases at V and 4 bases at J, with 16 bases in the middle. The CDR3 reads CASRGKGEPYEQYF. DNA for the CDR3: TGTGCCAGTAGAGGGAAGGGAGAACCATACGAGCAGTACTTC.

The chain links TRBV5-1 to TRBJ1-4, with a possible D match to TRBD1 (5 bases). CDR1 is SGHRS and CDR2 is YFSETQ in the germline V gene. The CDR3 is 14 residues long. V gave up 2 bases and J gave up 5 bases, with 10 bases separating them. CDR3 in DNA: TGCGCCAGCAGCTTTTCGGGGGGAAATGAAAAACTGTTTTTT. This sequence encodes CASSFSGGNEKLFF.

This chain uses TRBV6-1 with TRBJ1-5; D remains ambiguous. The V gene lost 2 bases and the J gene lost 1 base, with 9 bases spanning the gap. Looked up from germline, CDR1 is MNHNS and CDR2 is SASEGT. This CDR3 is built from 15 residues. CDR3 coding DNA: TGTGCCAGCAGTGAACGCTCGGTCAGCAATCAGCCCCAGCATTTT. Its translation: CASSERSVSNQPQHF.

The V call is TRBV6-1, the J call TRBJ1-3, with 8 bases matching TRBD1. The V segment lost 8 bases and the J segment 4 bases; nucleotides outside the gene matches: 7. This CDR3 is 14 amino acids long. The germline V gene encodes CDR1 MNHNS and CDR2 SASEGT. The CDR3 here is CASGRQGSGNTIYF. In DNA, the CDR3 is TGTGCCAGCGGAAGACAGGGGTCAGGAAACACCATATATTTT.

The chain links TRBV10-2 to TRBJ2-1; D is undetermined. Deletions cut 0 bases from V and 9 bases from J, with 6 bases between. The germline V gene encodes CDR1 WSHSY and CDR2 SAAADI. This CDR3 has 12 amino acids. In DNA form, the CDR3 reads TGCGCCAGCAGTGAGTCTTGGGGTGAGCAGTTCTTC. Amino acids: CASSESWGEQFF.

The count of this clone is one. V is TRBV5-1 and J is TRBJ2-1, with 8 bases aligning to TRBD2. The V segment lost 2 bases and the J segment 1 base; nucleotides outside the gene matches: 8. This CDR3 region has 17 residues. Germline CDR1 SGHRS, CDR2 YFSETQ. This CDR3 reads CASSFALAGGSYNEQFF. Here the CDR3 DNA reads TGCGCCAGCAGCTTCGCACTGGCGGGAGGTTCCTACAATGAGCAGTTCTTC.

The chain combines TRBV28 with TRBJ2-5; tentatively, D is TRBD1 or TRBD2 (5 bases each). The CDR3 totals 17 residues. The V and J ends lost 3 bases and 2 bases respectively, with 19 bases between them. Germline lookup yields CDR1 MDHEN and CDR2 SYDVKM. CDR3 amino acids: CASSLGPRRAEQETQYF. CDR3 bases: TGTGCCAGCAGTTTGGGGCCGCGGCGGGCTGAACAAGAGACCCAGTACTTC.

This sequence joins TRBV10-3 and TRBJ2-3, with D tentatively TRBD2 (6 bases). V was pared by 3 bases and J by 0 bases, with 7 bases between. The CDR3 has 14 residues. Germline CDR1 and CDR2: ENHRY and SYGVKD. Here the CDR3 DNA reads TGTGCCATCAGTGACCTAGCGAGCACAGATACGCAGTATTTT. Translation gives CAISDLASTDTQYF.

The J gene is TRBJ1-5, the V gene TRBV4-1; D gene uncertain. Germline assignment: CDR1 MGHRA and CDR2 YSYEKL. With 4 bases removed from V and 4 bases from J, the gap between germline ends came to 11 bases. The CDR3 extends over 14 amino acids. The CDR3 nucleotides are TGCGCCAGCAGCCTTACGGCGGTAAATCAGCCCCAGCATTTT. Translated: CASSLTAVNQPQHF.

The gene calls are TRBV10-2 and TRBJ2-1; D is perhaps TRBD1 (5 bases). CDR1 WSHSY and CDR2 SAAADI come from the germline V gene. V was shortened by 4 bases and J by 8 bases, with 15 bases between the two germline ends. The CDR3 totals 14 residues. The CDR3 reads CASSGSPKGDEQFF. CDR3 DNA sequence: TGCGCCAGCAGTGGTAGCCCCAAAGGGGATGAGCAGTTCTTC.

The J gene is TRBJ2-2, the V gene TRBV6-5; TRBD2 aligns across 7 bases. The CDR3 covers 14 residues. The germline V gene has CDR1 MNHEY and CDR2 SVGAGI. Germline trimming cut 6 bases from V and 5 bases from J; bases unmatched to any gene: 6. The CDR3 sequence is CASRWGGGTGELFF. CDR3 DNA: TGTGCCAGCAGGTGGGGGGGAGGGACCGGGGAGCTGTTTTTT.

The CDR3 sequence: CASRGTAAEAFF. The CDR3 nucleotides are TGTGCCAGCAGGGGGACGGCGGCCGAAGCTTTCTTT. This chain joins TRBV6-5 and TRBJ1-1, with D possibly being TRBD1 (5 bases). V lost 6 bases to trimming and J lost 8 bases, with 13 bases between them. This CDR3 contains 12 residues. Per the germline V gene, CDR1 is MNHEY and CDR2 is SVGAGI.